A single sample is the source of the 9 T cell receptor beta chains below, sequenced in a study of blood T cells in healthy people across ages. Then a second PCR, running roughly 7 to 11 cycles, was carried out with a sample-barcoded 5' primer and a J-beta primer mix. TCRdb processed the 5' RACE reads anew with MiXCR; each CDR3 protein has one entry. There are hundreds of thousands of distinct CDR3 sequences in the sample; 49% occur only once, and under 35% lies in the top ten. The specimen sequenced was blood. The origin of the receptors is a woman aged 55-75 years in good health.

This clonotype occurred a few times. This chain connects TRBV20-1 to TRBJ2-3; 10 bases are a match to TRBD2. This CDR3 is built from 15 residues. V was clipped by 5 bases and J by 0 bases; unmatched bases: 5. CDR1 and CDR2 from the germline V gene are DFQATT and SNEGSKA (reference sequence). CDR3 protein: CSAYGLAASTDTQYF. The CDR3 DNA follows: TGCAGTGCTTACGGACTAGCGGCTAGCACAGATACGCAGTATTTT.

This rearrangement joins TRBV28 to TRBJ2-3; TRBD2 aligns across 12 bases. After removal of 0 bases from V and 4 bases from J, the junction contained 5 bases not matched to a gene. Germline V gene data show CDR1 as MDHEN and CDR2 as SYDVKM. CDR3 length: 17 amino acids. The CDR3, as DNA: TGTGCCAGCAGTTTATGGCCTAGCGGGAGGGCCGCAGATACGCAGTATTTT. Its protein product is CASSLWPSGRAADTQYF.

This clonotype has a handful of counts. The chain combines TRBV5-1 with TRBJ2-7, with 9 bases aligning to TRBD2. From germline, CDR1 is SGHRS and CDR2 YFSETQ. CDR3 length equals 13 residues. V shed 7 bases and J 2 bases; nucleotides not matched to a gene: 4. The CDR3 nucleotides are TGCGCCAGCGCCGGGACTAGCACCTACGAGCAGTACTTC. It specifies CASAGTSTYEQYF.

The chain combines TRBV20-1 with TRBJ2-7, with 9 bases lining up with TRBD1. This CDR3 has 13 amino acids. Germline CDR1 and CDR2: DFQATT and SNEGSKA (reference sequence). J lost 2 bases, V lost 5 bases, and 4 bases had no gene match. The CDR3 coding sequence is TGCAGTGCTTGGGACAGGGACCCCTACGAGCAGTACTTC. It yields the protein CSAWDRDPYEQYF.

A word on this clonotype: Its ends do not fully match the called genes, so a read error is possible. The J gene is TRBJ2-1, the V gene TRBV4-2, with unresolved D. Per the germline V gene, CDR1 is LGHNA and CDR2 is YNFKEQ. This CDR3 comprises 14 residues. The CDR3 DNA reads TGTGCCATCAGCCAAGAAGACTCGTACAATGAGCAGTTCTTC. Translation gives CAISQEDSYNEQFF.

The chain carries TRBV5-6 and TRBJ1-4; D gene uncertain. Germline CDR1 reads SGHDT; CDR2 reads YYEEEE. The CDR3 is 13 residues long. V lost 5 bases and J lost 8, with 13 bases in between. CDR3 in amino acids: CASSSGPEEKLFF. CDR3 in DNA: TGTGCCAGCAGTTCAGGACCCGAAGAAAAACTGTTTTTT. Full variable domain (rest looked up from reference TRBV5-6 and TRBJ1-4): DAGVTQSPTHLIKTRGQQVTLRCSPKSGHDTVSWYQQALGQGPQFIFQYYEEEERQRGNFPDRFSGHQFPNYSSELNVNALLLGDSALYLCASSSGPEEKLFFGSGTQLSVL.

The CDR3 loop is CASSLIPRARTEAFF. DNA for the CDR3: TGCGCCAGCAGCTTGATACCCAGGGCGAGAACTGAAGCTTTCTTT. The J gene is TRBJ1-1, the V gene TRBV5-1, with TRBD1 as a possible D gene (5 bases). Germline-derived CDR1 and CDR2 are SGHRS and YFSETQ. V lost 1 base to trimming and J lost 5 bases, with 15 bases between them. This CDR3 spans 15 amino acids.

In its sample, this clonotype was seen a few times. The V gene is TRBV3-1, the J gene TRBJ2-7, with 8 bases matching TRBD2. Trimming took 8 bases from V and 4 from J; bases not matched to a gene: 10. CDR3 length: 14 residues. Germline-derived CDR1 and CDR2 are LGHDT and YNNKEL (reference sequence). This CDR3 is CASGYSGTVYEQYF. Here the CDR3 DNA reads TGTGCCAGCGGCTATAGCGGGACCGTTTACGAGCAGTACTTC.

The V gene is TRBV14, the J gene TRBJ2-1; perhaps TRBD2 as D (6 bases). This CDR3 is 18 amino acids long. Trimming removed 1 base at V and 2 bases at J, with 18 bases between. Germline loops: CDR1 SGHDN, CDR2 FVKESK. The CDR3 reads CASSQGFAGSGTYNEQFF. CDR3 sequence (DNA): TGTGCCAGCAGCCAAGGGTTTGCCGGGAGCGGCACCTACAATGAGCAGTTCTTC.